The 20 T cell receptor beta chains given below trace back to one sample, sequenced in a study of shared clonotypes between healthy human individuals. Assay used: immunoSEQ multiplex PCR; TCRdb lists only in-frame clones, some missing. The sample comprises around 1,100,000 clones, about 72% of which are singletons, and 0.89% rests with the top ten. The sequenced sample was memory CD4+ T cells from PBMCs. Sample subset: CD45RA-negative fraction. These receptors all stem from a man aged 18 to 29 in good health. Some clones in this sample may be carry-over from other donors' samples.

V gene TRBV2 combines with J gene TRBJ1-5, with 8 nucleotides matching TRBD1. Germline V lookup: CDR1 SNHLY, CDR2 FYNNEI. Trimming removed 5 bases from V and 3 bases from J; junction bases left unmatched: 9. CDR3 length: 16 amino acids. The chain's CDR3 is CASSRGVTGVNQPQHF. The CDR3 DNA is TGTGCCAGCAGTAGGGGGGTGACAGGGGTCAATCAGCCCCAGCATTTT.

This rearrangement joins TRBV10-3 to TRBJ2-3; a possible D gene is TRBD2 (6 bases). Germline V lookup: CDR1 ENHRY, CDR2 SYGVKD. V shed 3 bases and J shed 2 bases, with 12 bases lying between them. CDR3 length: 15 amino acids. The CDR3 is CAISDTGGPTDTQYF. The CDR3 region has the DNA TGTGCCATCAGTGATACCGGGGGACCCACAGATACGCAGTATTTT.

Only a few counts were recorded for this clone. The gene calls are TRBV5-4 and TRBJ2-2; TRBD2 aligns across 10 bases. Trimming at V came to 3 bases and at J to 1 base, leaving 6 bases not matched to a gene. The CDR3 has 17 residues. Germline CDR1 SGHNT, CDR2 YYREEE (reference sequence). CDR3 loop: CASSSTSGPVNTGELFF. The CDR3, as DNA: TGTGCCAGCAGCTCGACTAGCGGGCCGGTGAACACCGGGGAGCTGTTTTTT.

This sequence joins TRBV7-3 and TRBJ2-3; D is unclear. CDR3 size: 15 residues. Germline V CDR1 and CDR2: SGHTA, FQGTGA. With 2 bases removed from V and 1 base from J, the gap between germline ends came to 10 bases. The CDR3 sequence is CASSLGVDRTDTQYF. The CDR3 nucleotides read TGTGCCAGCAGCTTAGGAGTAGACCGCACAGATACGCAGTATTTT.

The J gene is TRBJ2-4, the V gene TRBV4-1, with 9 bases that match TRBD2. The CDR3 contains 15 residues. Germline CDR1 reads MGHRA; CDR2 reads YSYEKL. After removal of 1 base from V and 3 bases from J, the junction contained 1 base not matched to a gene. Here the CDR3 reads CASSQGLADKNIQYF. CDR3 coding DNA: TGCGCCAGCAGCCAAGGACTAGCGGACAAAAACATTCAGTACTTC.

This clone was detected only a few times. The rearrangement uses TRBV29-1 and TRBJ2-1; perhaps D is TRBD1 or TRBD2 (5 bases each). Trimming took 3 bases from V and 7 from J, leaving 7 bases between them. The CDR3 covers 11 residues. CDR1 is SQVTM and CDR2 is ANQGSEA in the germline V gene. DNA for the CDR3: TGCAGCGTTGATTGGGGGAATGAGCAGTTCTTC. It encodes CSVDWGNEQFF.

The chain uses TRBV6-1 and TRBJ1-5; weak D call: TRBD1 (6 bases). Germline values: CDR1 MNHNS, CDR2 SASEGT. Trimming removed 1 base at V and 6 bases at J, with 10 bases between. This CDR3 has 14 residues. The DNA for the CDR3 is TGTGCCAGCAGTGAAGAGGCAGGGGTTCAGCCCCAGCATTTT. This codes for CASSEEAGVQPQHF.

The J gene is TRBJ1-6, the V gene TRBV5-4; D is uncertain. CDR3 length: 15 amino acids. V was pared by 0 bases and J by 7 bases, with 11 bases between. Per the germline V gene, CDR1 is SGHNT and CDR2 is YYREEE (reference sequence). The CDR3 nucleotides are TGTGCCAGCAGCTTGGGATATGGCCCGAATTCACCCCTCCACTTT. Protein: CASSLGYGPNSPLHF.

This chain uses TRBV28 with TRBJ2-7; 7 bases line up with TRBD1. J gave up 1 base and V 10 bases, and 10 bases lay outside the gene matches. This CDR3 comprises 14 residues. Germline V gene lookup returns CDR1 MDHEN and CDR2 SYDVKM. The CDR3 is CATGGRDRSYEQYF. CDR3 DNA: TGTGCCACCGGTGGCCGGGACAGATCCTACGAGCAGTACTTC.

This clone has more than one count but fewer than ten. V usage is TRBV7-9 and J usage is TRBJ1-4; the D is unclear. This CDR3 has 15 amino acids. CDR1 SEHNR and CDR2 FQNEAQ come from the germline V gene (reference sequence). V dropped 2 bases and J dropped 2 bases, with 9 bases sitting between them. Here the CDR3 reads CASSLFAATNEKLFF. Written as DNA, the CDR3 is TGTGCCAGCAGCTTATTTGCAGCCACTAATGAAAAACTGTTTTTT. The full variable domain, in which reference TRBV7-9 and TRBJ1-4 provide the parts outside the CDR3, is DTGVSQNPRHKITKRGQNVTFRCDPISEHNRLYWYRQTLGQGPEFLTYFQNEAQLEKSRLLSDRFSAERPKGSFSTLEIQRTEQGDSAMYLCASSLFAATNEKLFFGSGTQLSVL.

This chain uses TRBV29-1 with TRBJ1-2; 11 bases align to TRBD1. Germline V gives CDR1 SQVTM, CDR2 ANQGSEA. V lost 6 bases to trimming and J lost 5 bases; unmatched junction nucleotides: 5. This CDR3 has 13 residues. The DNA for the CDR3 is TGCAGCGTAAGGACAGGGGGCGAATATGGCTACACCTTC. Residues: CSVRTGGEYGYTF. Full variable domain (outside the CDR3, taken from reference TRBV29-1 and TRBJ1-2): SAVISQKPSRDICQRGTSLTIQCQVDSQVTMMFWYRQQPGQSLTLIATANQGSEATYESGFVIDKFPISRPNLTFSTLTVSNMSPEDSSIYLCSVRTGGEYGYTFGSGTRLTVV.

The V gene is TRBV28, the J gene TRBJ2-5; a possible D gene is TRBD1 (6 bases). With 5 bases removed from V and 2 bases from J, the gap between germline ends came to 18 bases. The CDR3 contains 16 residues. Per the germline V gene, CDR1 is MDHEN and CDR2 is SYDVKM. CDR3: CASSTRKGHLQETQYF. DNA of the CDR3: TGTGCCAGCAGTACCCGAAAGGGACACCTTCAAGAGACCCAGTACTTC. The variable domain in full, with the rest retrieved from reference TRBV28 and TRBJ2-5, is DVKVTQSSRYLVKRTGEKVFLECVQDMDHENMFWYRQDPGLGLRLIYFSYDVKMKEKGDIPEGYSVSREKKERFSLILESASTNQTSMYLCASSTRKGHLQETQYFGPGTRLLVL.

The V call is TRBV7-2, the J call TRBJ1-1; perhaps TRBD1 as D (6 bases). Trimming shortened V by 5 bases and J by 8 bases, and 24 bases separated the two germline ends. Germline values: CDR1 SGHTA, CDR2 FQGNSA. The CDR3 has 16 residues. The CDR3 loop reads CASSRVTGPFVGEAFF. The CDR3 DNA follows: TGTGCCAGCAGCCGTGTGACAGGCCCCTTTGTAGGGGAAGCTTTCTTT.

The chain couples TRBV6-1 to TRBJ1-3; 9 bases match TRBD1. After removal of 6 bases from V and 3 bases from J, the junction contained 0 bases not matched to a gene. The CDR3 spans 13 residues. The germline gives CDR1 MNHNS, CDR2 SASEGT. The CDR3 DNA follows: TGTGCCAGCAGGGGACAGGGTGGAAACACCATATATTTT. This codes for CASRGQGGNTIYF.

This chain joins TRBV7-2 and TRBJ2-1, with 7 positions matching TRBD2. The junction had 3 bases not matched to a gene; V was cut back by 7 bases and J by 0 bases. The V gene's germline CDR1 is SGHTA and CDR2 FQGNSA. This CDR3 contains 14 residues. The CDR3 is CASIPGGSYNEQFF. The CDR3 DNA reads TGTGCCAGCATCCCGGGGGGCTCCTACAATGAGCAGTTCTTC.

This sequence joins TRBV30 and TRBJ1-5; TRBD1 matches 9 bases. Per the germline V gene, CDR1 is GTSNPN and CDR2 is SVGIG (reference sequence). The ends lost 1 base at V and 10 bases at J; junction bases unmatched: 5. This CDR3 contains 13 residues. In DNA form, the CDR3 reads TGTGCCTGGAGTGGACAGGGGGTAACTCCCCAGCATTTT. Protein product: CAWSGQGVTPQHF.

This sequence joins TRBV9 and TRBJ2-2; the match to TRBD2 covers 15 bases. Germline trimming cut 4 bases from V and 6 bases from J; bases unmatched to any gene: 4. The CDR3 has 16 residues. Germline assignment: CDR1 SGDLS and CDR2 YYNGEE. In nucleotides, the CDR3 is TGTGCCAGCAGCCCCGGACTAGCGGGAGGGGCCGGGGAGCTGTTTTTT. As protein: CASSPGLAGGAGELFF.

This clone was counted between two and nine times. This sequence joins TRBV19 and TRBJ2-7; possibly TRBD1 for D (6 bases). Trimming took off 9 bases at V and 0 bases at J, with 9 bases between the two ends. The CDR3 contains 12 residues. The V gene's germline CDR1 is LNHDA and CDR2 SQIVND (reference sequence). The CDR3 bases are TGTGCCAGCGGACAGAACTCCTACGAGCAGTACTTC. As protein: CASGQNSYEQYF. Full variable domain (missing parts from reference TRBV19 and TRBJ2-7): DGGITQSPKYLFRKEGQNVTLSCEQNLNHDAMYWYRQDPGQGLRLIYYSQIVNDFQKGDIAEGYSVSREKKESFPLTVTSAQKNPTAFYLCASGQNSYEQYFGPGTRLTVT.

The chain is built from TRBV9 and TRBJ2-7; 9 positions match TRBD1. The CDR3 is made up of 16 amino acids. Germline V lookup: CDR1 SGDLS, CDR2 YYNGEE. Unmatched junction bases numbered 10, after V lost 4 bases and J lost 2 bases. The DNA for the CDR3 is TGTGCCAGCAGCCCCCAACCCGGGACAGGGACCTACGAGCAGTACTTC. Translated, it gives CASSPQPGTGTYEQYF.

The chain recombines TRBV27 with TRBJ2-7; D assignment may be TRBD1 or TRBD2 (9 bases each). Trimming pared 5 bases from V and 3 bases from J, leaving 29 bases between. The germline gives CDR1 MNHEY, CDR2 SMNVEV (reference sequence). The CDR3 contains 19 residues. CDR3 in DNA: TGTGCCAGCAGTCCCCGACCGGGACAGGGATATAGCGGGAGCTACGAGCAGTACTTC. This gives the protein CASSPRPGQGYSGSYEQYF.